This T cell receptor (beta chain) is drawn from a study of follicular helper T cells after annual influenza vaccination. Study-wide points: Recurrent ICOS+CD38+ cTfh clonotypes included tetramer and AIM influenza-specific ones. Productive TCRB sequences came from only roughly 10-20% of cells.

Points on this clone: Its antigen is currently unknown.

The CDR3 runs to 15 residues. The germline V gene has CDR1 LNHDA and CDR2 SQIVND (reference sequence). The ends were cut back, 9 bases at V and 8 bases at J, with 22 bases in the middle. Noted time point: 2014-2015 season, pre-vaccination. Between roughly 35 and 100 mL of blood was drawn per time point. Sequencing used immunoSEQ multiplex PCR; TCRdb keeps in-frame clones, though not all of them. The data contain over 25,000 clones, around 80% of them seen just once; the ten biggest clones take up about 1.2%. V is TRBV19 and J is TRBJ1-4; perhaps TRBD1 as D (5 bases). The receptor comes from an adult who received the influenza vaccine. Source: CXCR5+ CD38- circulating T follicular helper cells from blood, taken on the day of influenza vaccination. This sample's subset: circulating Tfh, non-naive CD4+CXCR5+PD-1+ (ICOS+CD38+ or ICOS-CD38-). CDR3 nucleotide sequence: TGTGCCAGCCCCTATGGCCAGGGTGAGAAGGAAAAACTGTTTTTT. This translates into CASPYGQGEKEKLFF.